These 28 T cell receptor beta chains were sequenced from one sample in a study of T cells in Graves' hyperthyroidism and ophthalmopathy (dated by TCRdb to about 2019). Library creation used multiplex PCR. Reads for this sample came from an Illumina HiSeq 2000. The TCR beta CDR3 regions were amplified from RNA transcripts. The TCR CDR3 was subjected to a first round of RT-PCR using the HTBI primer set and the Qiagen OneStep RT-PCR kit. TCRdb reprocessing: public reads trimmed at Q25 with fastp, clones called with MiXCR, in-frame beta chains kept. Every distinct CDR3 protein forms one entry, paired with its most common genes and DNA. For this sample there are hundreds of thousands of distinct CDR3 sequences; under 20% appear just once. The ten biggest clones cover roughly a sixth of the sample. Sequencing was performed on blood. The source is a young woman with Graves' ophthalmopathy.

This clonotype has ten or more counts. The V and J genes are TRBV20-1 and TRBJ2-7; no firm D call. Germline V gene sequence: CDR1 DFQATT, CDR2 SNEGSKA (reference sequence). This CDR3 spans 12 amino acids. The CDR3 coding sequence is TGCATTTGGAGAGACATTTGGTGCGAGCAGTACTTC. Amino acid sequence: CIWRDIWCEQYF.

This sequence joins TRBV28 and TRBJ1-6; D is undetermined. V lost 4 bases, J lost 10 bases, and 11 bases lay in between. Germline CDR1 MDHEN, CDR2 SYDVKM. The CDR3 totals 13 residues. The CDR3 DNA reads TGTGCCAGCAGTTCCCCTGAGGTCTCACCCCTCCACTTT. Translating it yields CASSSPEVSPLHF.

The chain links TRBV27 to TRBJ2-7; D is perhaps TRBD2 (5 bases). There are 14 residues in the CDR3. Germline V gene sequence: CDR1 MNHEY, CDR2 SMNVEV (reference sequence). V was clipped by 3 bases and J by 7 bases, with 16 bases between them. The CDR3 protein is CASSLITRRGEQYF. The DNA of the CDR3 is TGTGCCAGCAGTTTGATAACTCGCCGGGGAGAGCAGTACTTC.

This clonotype was detected many times. CDR3 amino acids: CASSQGQLPNTEAFF. The CDR3 DNA reads TGTGCCAGCAGCCAAGGACAGCTACCGAACACTGAAGCTTTCTTT. The chain employs TRBV3-1 and TRBJ1-1; tentative D call: TRBD1 (5 bases). Trimming took 1 base from V and 1 from J, leaving 10 bases between them. The CDR3 is 15 amino acids. Looked up from germline, CDR1 is LGHDT and CDR2 is YNNKEL (reference sequence).

This clonotype occurred many times. This rearrangement joins TRBV27 to TRBJ2-7; 9 bases agree with TRBD2. Germline V gene sequence: CDR1 MNHEY, CDR2 SMNVEV (reference sequence). The CDR3 is made up of 15 amino acids. With 3 bases clipped from V and 6 bases from J, the junction kept 9 bases outside the gene matches. This CDR3 is CASSLEAGGQGEQYF. CDR3 DNA sequence: TGTGCCAGCAGTTTGGAAGCGGGAGGCCAGGGCGAGCAGTACTTC.

This clonotype was seen many times. The chain has TRBV5-6 and TRBJ2-7; 8 bases line up with TRBD2. CDR1 is SGHDT and CDR2 is YYEEEE in the germline V gene. The length of the CDR3 is 18 residues. The V and J ends lost 3 bases and 4 bases, in that order; junction bases with no gene match: 18. The CDR3 reads CASSYTRAGGLGRYEQYF. CDR3 nucleotides: TGTGCCAGCAGCTATACGCGTGCGGGAGGTTTAGGAAGATACGAGCAGTACTTC.

This clonotype was picked up many times. The genes are TRBV28 and TRBJ2-7, with 8 bases fitting TRBD2. The ends lost 5 bases at V and 6 bases at J; junction bases unmatched: 12. The CDR3 is 15 residues long. Germline loops: CDR1 MDHEN, CDR2 SYDVKM. Here the CDR3 reads CASSISGTSGGEQYF. In DNA, the CDR3 is TGTGCCAGCAGTATTTCCGGGACTAGTGGTGGCGAGCAGTACTTC.

CDR3 nucleotide sequence: TGTGCCAGCAGCACGGGACAGCTGAGCTCTGGAAACACCATATATTTT. This codes for CASSTGQLSSGNTIYF. The V gene is TRBV5-5, the J gene TRBJ1-3, with TRBD1 matching 7 bases. The germline V gene encodes CDR1 SGHKS and CDR2 YYEKEE (reference sequence). The junction had 7 bases not matched to a gene; V was cut back by 4 bases and J by 0 bases. The CDR3 has 16 residues.

This clonotype was seen ten or more times. This sequence joins TRBV7-9 and TRBJ2-3; the D is unclear. Germline V gene lookup returns CDR1 SEHNR and CDR2 FQNEAQ (reference sequence). The CDR3 runs 14 residues. Trimming shortened V by 1 base and J by 4 bases, and 9 bases separated the two germline ends. As DNA, the CDR3 is TGTGCCAGCAGCTTAGAAGGGTCCGCAGATACGCAGTATTTT. It yields the protein CASSLEGSADTQYF.

This clonotype has a handful of counts. DNA for the CDR3: TGCGCCAGCAGCTTGGGTCTCGGGACACCCAACACCGGGGAGCTGTTTTTT. Amino acid sequence: CASSLGLGTPNTGELFF. The chain has TRBV5-1 and TRBJ2-2; D may be TRBD1 (6 bases). This CDR3 is built from 17 residues. In germline, CDR1 is SGHRS, CDR2 YFSETQ. V lost 0 bases to trimming and J lost 2 bases, with 14 bases between them. Filled out from reference TRBV5-1 and TRBJ2-2, the complete variable domain reads KAGVTQTPRYLIKTRGQQVTLSCSPISGHRSVSWYQQTPGQGLQFLFEYFSETQRNKGNFPGRFSGRQFSNSRSEMNVSTLELGDSALYLCASSLGLGTPNTGELFFGEGSRLTVL.

A few counts support this clonotype. The chain has TRBV5-1 and TRBJ2-5, with a tentative D call TRBD1 (5 bases). CDR3 size: 13 residues. Germline V lookup: CDR1 SGHRS, CDR2 YFSETQ. V was shortened by 4 bases and J by 5 bases, with 12 bases between the two germline ends. The CDR3 loop reads CASSKQVGETQYF. In DNA form, the CDR3 reads TGCGCCAGCAGCAAACAGGTCGGGGAGACCCAGTACTTC.

This clonotype was observed at least ten times. The rearrangement uses TRBV20-1 and TRBJ1-2, with a tentative D call TRBD1 (6 bases). Trimming shortened V by 3 bases and J by 4 bases, and 15 bases separated the two germline ends. CDR1 is DFQATT and CDR2 is SNEGSKA in the germline V gene (reference sequence). The CDR3 sequence is 14 residues long. The CDR3 DNA sequence: TGCAGTGCTAGCCCGAGGACAGCGGCCTATGGCTACACCTTC. This encodes CSASPRTAAYGYTF.

This clonotype was observed at least ten times. The chain couples TRBV12-3 or TRBV12-4 to TRBJ2-5, with D possibly matching TRBD1 (6 bases). V lost 5 bases and J lost 1, with 11 bases in between. This CDR3 has 14 residues. CDR3 DNA: TGTGCCAGCAGTGTGGACAGTTCCCAAGAGACCCAGTACTTC. This codes for CASSVDSSQETQYF.

In regard to this clonotype: An end of the junction differs from the germline gene, which may be a read error. The CDR3 DNA is TGTGCCACCACAGGGAGGTTCCCCTATGAGCAGTACTTC. Amino acids: CATTGRFPYEQYF. V is TRBV11-2 and J is TRBJ2-7; D possibly matches TRBD1 or TRBD2 (6 bases each). Germline loops: CDR1 SGHAT, CDR2 FQNNGV. This CDR3 has 13 residues.

The chain carries TRBV28 and TRBJ2-1, with D possibly TRBD2 on 5 matching bases. CDR1 is MDHEN, CDR2 SYDVKM, per germline. The ends were cut back, 6 bases at V and 6 bases at J, with 12 bases in the middle. The CDR3 totals 13 residues. The CDR3 sequence: CASRPIGLNEQFF. DNA for the CDR3: TGTGCCAGCAGACCCATCGGACTCAATGAGCAGTTCTTC.

This clonotype showed up many times. The V gene is TRBV2, the J gene TRBJ2-7; tentative D call: TRBD2 (6 bases). The CDR3 runs 14 residues. Between the trimmed V and J ends, which lost 6 bases and 0 bases, there was a span of 12 bases. Germline CDR1 and CDR2: SNHLY and FYNNEI. CDR3 region: CASSGGPPSYEQYF. The DNA for the CDR3 is TGTGCCAGCAGCGGGGGACCGCCCTCCTACGAGCAGTACTTC.

This clonotype was observed a handful of times. A read error may account for a junction end that differs from germline. The V gene is TRBV7-9, the J gene TRBJ2-4; TRBD2 agrees at 11 bases. Per germline, CDR1 SEHNR and CDR2 FQNEAQ (reference sequence). This CDR3 contains 16 residues. The CDR3 here is CASSLTSGEAKNIQYF. CDR3 nucleotide sequence: TGTGCCAGCAGCTTGACTAGCGGGGAGGCCAAGAACATTCAGTACTTC.

This clonotype was detected many times. This chain connects TRBV28 to TRBJ1-5; D gene unclear. In germline, CDR1 is MDHEN, CDR2 SYDVKM. Trimming cost V 7 bases and J 0 bases, with 13 bases left between them. This CDR3 contains 15 residues. This chain's CDR3 is CASIGQLNSNQPQHF. CDR3 bases: TGTGCCAGCATCGGGCAGTTGAATAGCAATCAGCCCCAGCATTTT. Complete variable domain (other parts from reference TRBV28 and TRBJ1-5): DVKVTQSSRYLVKRTGEKVFLECVQDMDHENMFWYRQDPGLGLRLIYFSYDVKMKEKGDIPEGYSVSREKKERFSLILESASTNQTSMYLCASIGQLNSNQPQHFGDGTRLSIL.

This clonotype showed up just a few times. A much larger clone sits a single nucleotide away, making a read error possible. This CDR3 reads CASSHQGGGNTIYF. CDR3 nucleotide sequence: TGTGCCAGCAGCCACCAGGGTGGTGGAAACACCATATATTTT. The rearrangement uses TRBV7-8 and TRBJ1-3; D perhaps matches TRBD1 (5 bases). CDR1 SGHVS and CDR2 FQNEAQ come from the germline V gene. This CDR3 is built from 14 residues. V was cut by 5 bases and J by 3 bases, with 11 bases left in between.

This clonotype was detected many times. The chain uses TRBV20-1 and TRBJ2-1; 12 bases align to TRBD2. The trim removed 5 bases at V and 8 bases at J, leaving 4 bases unmatched. This CDR3 spans 13 amino acids. CDR1 is DFQATT and CDR2 is SNEGSKA in the germline V gene (reference sequence). The CDR3 sequence is CSAPTSGRHEQFF. The CDR3 DNA sequence: TGCAGTGCTCCGACTAGCGGGAGACATGAGCAGTTCTTC.

This clonotype came up a few times. The chain joins TRBV5-1 to TRBJ2-2; no reliable D call. The length of the CDR3 is 15 residues. Germline loops: CDR1 SGHRS, CDR2 YFSETQ. V was trimmed by 0 bases and J by 3 bases, leaving 9 bases between them. In DNA form, the CDR3 reads TGCGCCAGCAGCTTGGACAAGACGGACACCGGGGAGCTGTTTTTT. The encoded protein is CASSLDKTDTGELFF. Filled out from reference TRBV5-1 and TRBJ2-2, the complete variable domain reads KAGVTQTPRYLIKTRGQQVTLSCSPISGHRSVSWYQQTPGQGLQFLFEYFSETQRNKGNFPGRFSGRQFSNSRSEMNVSTLELGDSALYLCASSLDKTDTGELFFGEGSRLTVL.

V is TRBV29-1 and J is TRBJ2-3; 11 positions agree with TRBD2. CDR1 is SQVTM, CDR2 ANQGSEA, per germline. V shed 7 bases and J 2 bases; nucleotides not matched to a gene: 5. This CDR3 comprises 14 residues. CDR3 coding DNA: TGCAGCGGTAGCGGGGGGGCCTACACAGATACGCAGTATTTT. It encodes CSGSGGAYTDTQYF.

This clonotype was counted between two and nine times. This chain joins TRBV4-3 and TRBJ2-1, with D perhaps TRBD2 (5 bases). The germline V gene encodes CDR1 LGHNA and CDR2 YSLEER. The CDR3 contains 16 residues. With 0 bases removed from V and 3 bases from J, the gap between germline ends came to 12 bases. CDR3 nucleotide sequence: TGCGCCAGCAGCCAAGATCTCGGGATTCTCTACAATGAGCAGTTCTTC. Its protein is CASSQDLGILYNEQFF.

This clonotype was found many times. This rearrangement joins TRBV11-1 to TRBJ1-2; D remains ambiguous. Looked up from germline, CDR1 is SGHAT and CDR2 is FQDESV (reference sequence). The CDR3 totals 13 residues. V lost 1 base and J 10 bases, leaving 13 bases between the germline ends. The CDR3 DNA follows: TGTGCCAGCAGCTTAGGAGGCAGCGATTTCTACACCTTC. Its translation is CASSLGGSDFYTF.

This clonotype was seen at least ten times. V and J are TRBV18 and TRBJ1-2; no definite D call. There are 14 residues in the CDR3. In germline, CDR1 is KGHSH, CDR2 LQKENI. Trimming took 3 bases from V and 1 from J, leaving 9 bases between them. Written as DNA, the CDR3 is TGTGCCAGCTCACCTTTAAGGGATAACTATGGCTACACCTTC. Translated, it gives CASSPLRDNYGYTF.

The sample holds many counts of this clonotype. V usage is TRBV20-1 and J usage is TRBJ2-7, with 9 bases aligning to TRBD1. In germline, CDR1 is DFQATT, CDR2 SNEGSKA (reference sequence). J lost 6 bases, V lost 3 bases, and 9 bases had no gene match. The CDR3 contains 14 residues. The CDR3 region is CSARAGQGLSEQYF. CDR3 nucleotides: TGCAGTGCTAGGGCGGGACAGGGTCTTTCCGAGCAGTACTTC.

In this sample, this clonotype turned up a few times. The chain links TRBV10-3 to TRBJ1-1; 10 bases fit TRBD1. There are 14 residues in the CDR3. V shed 10 bases and J 6 bases; nucleotides not matched to a gene: 11. Germline V lookup: CDR1 ENHRY, CDR2 SYGVKD. The CDR3 DNA reads TGTGCCACCGAAAAGGACAGGGGGGTGGCTGAAGCTTTCTTT. It specifies CATEKDRGVAEAFF.

Many counts were recorded for this clonotype. This rearrangement joins TRBV28 to TRBJ2-3; 9 bases line up with TRBD2. The CDR3 covers 17 residues. V was clipped by 4 bases and J by 0 bases; unmatched bases: 8. Looked up from germline, CDR1 is MDHEN and CDR2 is SYDVKM. This CDR3 is CASSSTRLAVSTDTQYF. CDR3 sequence (DNA): TGTGCCAGCAGTTCCACAAGACTAGCGGTTAGCACAGATACGCAGTATTTT.